The rows below give T cell receptor beta chains drawn from one sample of a study of blood T cells in healthy people across ages. MiXCR was run by TCRdb on the 5' RACE reads, yielding one entry per CDR3 protein. The table lists roughly 1.5 million distinct CDR3 sequences, around 40% of them singletons. Sequencing was done on a sample of blood. The source is a woman aged 18-29 years in good health. Both conserved end residues are part of each CDR3. Fields, in order: CDR3 length, V gene, D gene, J gene, clone size, CDR3 DNA, CDR3 protein. D genes are given only for firm matches. Where a row states a size, it is once, few, many or the class of an expanded clone; other rows omit it.

len: 14
v_gene: TRBV29-1
d_gene: NA
j_gene: TRBJ1-1
abundance: few
CDR3nt: TGCAGCGTCCCATTGACAGGAATGAACACTGAAGCTTTCTTT
CDR3aa: CSVPLTGMNTEAFF

len: 15
v_gene: TRBV4-2
d_gene: NA
j_gene: TRBJ1-2
abundance: many
CDR3nt: TGTGCCAGCAGCCAAGAGGGGGCGCCAACCTATGGCTACACCTTC
CDR3aa: CASSQEGAPTYGYTF

len: 13
v_gene: TRBV29-1
d_gene: NA
j_gene: TRBJ2-7
abundance: many
CDR3nt: TGCAGCGTCGGAGGACAGTTTTCCTACGAGCAGTACTTC
CDR3aa: CSVGGQFSYEQYF

len: 13
v_gene: TRBV11-2
d_gene: NA
j_gene: TRBJ2-1
abundance: few
CDR3nt: TGTGCCAGCAGCTTATTTGAGATGGCAGAGCAGTTCTTC
CDR3aa: CASSLFEMAEQFF

len: 14
v_gene: TRBV2
d_gene: TRBD1
j_gene: TRBJ1-1
abundance: NA
CDR3nt: TGTGCCAGCAGATCGGGACAGACGAACACTGAAGCTTTCTTT
CDR3aa: CASRSGQTNTEAFF

len: 15
v_gene: TRBV28
d_gene: NA
j_gene: TRBJ2-7
abundance: NA
CDR3nt: TGTGCCAGCAGTTTTCGCGGGCAGACGTCCTTCGAGCAGTACTTC
CDR3aa: CASSFRGQTSFEQYF

len: 14
v_gene: TRBV7-2
d_gene: NA
j_gene: TRBJ1-1
abundance: once
CDR3nt: TGTGCCAGCAGCCACAGTACACCGAACACTGAAGCTTTCTTT
CDR3aa: CASSHSTPNTEAFF

len: 13
v_gene: TRBV7-2
d_gene: TRBD1
j_gene: TRBJ2-7
abundance: once
CDR3nt: TGTGCCAGCAGCCCAGGACAGGCCTGGGAGCAGTACTTC
CDR3aa: CASSPGQAWEQYF

len: 13
v_gene: TRBV3-1
d_gene: NA
j_gene: TRBJ2-5
abundance: NA
CDR3nt: TGTGCCAGCAGCCAGGGGCCTAAAGAGACCCAGTACTTC
CDR3aa: CASSQGPKETQYF

len: 14
v_gene: TRBV29-1
d_gene: NA
j_gene: TRBJ2-5
abundance: NA
CDR3nt: TGCAGCGTTGCCCCCCGGCTCCTAGGGGAGACCCAGTACTTC
CDR3aa: CSVAPRLLGETQYF

len: 15
v_gene: TRBV3-1
d_gene: NA
j_gene: TRBJ1-2
abundance: NA
CDR3nt: TGTGCCAGCAGCCAAGATCGCAGGGGTACTTATGGCTACACCTTC
CDR3aa: CASSQDRRGTYGYTF

len: 14
v_gene: TRBV5-5
d_gene: NA
j_gene: TRBJ2-7
abundance: few
CDR3nt: TGTGCCAGCAGCTCTCCGGGACTGACTTACGAGCAGTACTTC
CDR3aa: CASSSPGLTYEQYF

len: 14
v_gene: TRBV4-3
d_gene: NA
j_gene: TRBJ2-1
abundance: many
CDR3nt: TGCGCCAGCAGCCAAGATCGAACCTACAATGAGCAGTTCTTC
CDR3aa: CASSQDRTYNEQFF

len: 13
v_gene: TRBV7-2
d_gene: NA
j_gene: TRBJ1-2
abundance: few
CDR3nt: TGTGCCAGCAGCACGCCAGGGTTGTATGGCTACACCTTC
CDR3aa: CASSTPGLYGYTF

len: 13
v_gene: TRBV20-1
d_gene: NA
j_gene: TRBJ1-2
abundance: NA
CDR3nt: TGCAGTGCTCTTGACAGCTTTCGCTATGGCTACACCTTC
CDR3aa: CSALDSFRYGYTF

len: 18
v_gene: TRBV27
d_gene: TRBD2
j_gene: TRBJ2-1
abundance: few
CDR3nt: TGTGCCAGCAGCCCCATCACGGCTAGCGGGGGGCTCTACAATGAGCAGTTCTTC
CDR3aa: CASSPITASGGLYNEQFF

len: 12
v_gene: TRBV24-1
d_gene: NA
j_gene: TRBJ2-5
abundance: NA
CDR3nt: TGTGCCACCAGGGCAGGGGATGAGACCCAGTACTTC
CDR3aa: CATRAGDETQYF

len: 14
v_gene: TRBV5-6
d_gene: NA
j_gene: TRBJ2-3
abundance: NA
CDR3nt: TGTGCCAGCAGCCTGGACTATTACACAGATACGCAGTATTTT
CDR3aa: CASSLDYYTDTQYF

len: 15
v_gene: TRBV10-3
d_gene: TRBD2
j_gene: TRBJ2-5
abundance: NA
CDR3nt: TGTGCCATCAGTGAGTCACTAGTGGGGGGGAATGAGCAGTACTTC
CDR3aa: CAISESLVGGNEQYF

len: 18
v_gene: TRBV7-8
d_gene: NA
j_gene: TRBJ1-2
abundance: few
CDR3nt: TGTGCCAGCAGCTTAGAGGGGCCGACAAGTTGGGCTAACTATGGCTACACCTTC
CDR3aa: CASSLEGPTSWANYGYTF

len: 17
v_gene: TRBV6-2/TRBV6-3
d_gene: TRBD2
j_gene: TRBJ2-1
abundance: NA
CDR3nt: TGTGCCAGCAGTTACTCGGGGACTAGGCCCCTATACAATGAGCAGTTCTTC
CDR3aa: CASSYSGTRPLYNEQFF

len: 13
v_gene: TRBV4-2
d_gene: NA
j_gene: TRBJ2-1
abundance: once
CDR3nt: TGTGCCAGCCTGGGACCAGCTTGGAGTGAGCAGTTCTTC
CDR3aa: CASLGPAWSEQFF

len: 14
v_gene: TRBV29-1
d_gene: NA
j_gene: TRBJ2-7
abundance: NA
CDR3nt: TGCGGCGTTGTGGTTCAGGCGGAAATCAATGAGCAGTACTTC
CDR3aa: CGVVVQAEINEQYF

len: 15
v_gene: TRBV12-3/TRBV12-4
d_gene: NA
j_gene: TRBJ2-1
abundance: many
CDR3nt: TGTGCCAGCAGTTTAGGGGCGGGAACCTACAATGAGCAGTTCTTC
CDR3aa: CASSLGAGTYNEQFF

len: 15
v_gene: TRBV5-1
d_gene: TRBD2
j_gene: TRBJ2-1
abundance: few
CDR3nt: TGCGCCAGCAGCTCTAGACTAGCGGGGGGGCATGAGCAGTTCTTC
CDR3aa: CASSSRLAGGHEQFF

len: 13
v_gene: TRBV7-8
d_gene: TRBD1
j_gene: TRBJ2-1
abundance: NA
CDR3nt: TGTGCCAGCAGTAAAGACAGGGACAATGAGCAGTTCTTC
CDR3aa: CASSKDRDNEQFF

len: 14
v_gene: TRBV25-1
d_gene: NA
j_gene: TRBJ2-1
abundance: NA
CDR3nt: TGTGCCGGCAGTGGGGTTCAGCTATACAATGAGCAGTTCTTC
CDR3aa: CAGSGVQLYNEQFF

len: 15
v_gene: TRBV7-9
d_gene: NA
j_gene: TRBJ1-2
abundance: NA
CDR3nt: TGTGCCAGCCTTCAGGCAGACTTTACGGTCTATGGCTACACCTTC
CDR3aa: CASLQADFTVYGYTF

len: 14
v_gene: TRBV20-1
d_gene: TRBD1
j_gene: TRBJ2-7
abundance: many
CDR3nt: TGCAGTGCTAGAGAAGGGGACAGGGACTACGAGCAGTACTTC
CDR3aa: CSAREGDRDYEQYF

len: 16
v_gene: TRBV7-2
d_gene: NA
j_gene: TRBJ1-6
abundance: few
CDR3nt: TGTGCCAGCAGCTTAGCGCTAGGACAAGCCAATTCACCCCTCCACTTT
CDR3aa: CASSLALGQANSPLHF